Included here is one T cell receptor beta chain sequence, with context. Its antigen is undetermined. This CDR3 region has 13 residues. Per the germline V gene, CDR1 is MGHDK and CDR2 is SYGVNS. Trimming took 6 bases from V and 9 from J, leaving 15 bases between them. The sample is drawn from a study of T cell responses to AZD1222 COVID-19 vaccine. Assay: immunoSEQ multiplex PCR; the TCRdb copy retains only in-frame clones and omits some. The profile covers fewer than 110,000 clones, with about 85% appearing a single time and around 4.7% taken by the ten largest. Study conclusions and caveats: The donors showed a predominance of white British ancestry and of females, with possible underestimation of clonal diversity.

Source: peripheral blood, taken 28 days after the second AZD1222 dose. The genes are TRBV25-1 and TRBJ2-1; maybe TRBD2 (5 bases). The TCR was taken from an adult who received the AZD1222 COVID-19 vaccine. CDR3 in DNA: TGTGCCAGCAGCCCGAGGGAACGCGGTGAGCAGTTCTTC. Protein: CASSPRERGEQFF.